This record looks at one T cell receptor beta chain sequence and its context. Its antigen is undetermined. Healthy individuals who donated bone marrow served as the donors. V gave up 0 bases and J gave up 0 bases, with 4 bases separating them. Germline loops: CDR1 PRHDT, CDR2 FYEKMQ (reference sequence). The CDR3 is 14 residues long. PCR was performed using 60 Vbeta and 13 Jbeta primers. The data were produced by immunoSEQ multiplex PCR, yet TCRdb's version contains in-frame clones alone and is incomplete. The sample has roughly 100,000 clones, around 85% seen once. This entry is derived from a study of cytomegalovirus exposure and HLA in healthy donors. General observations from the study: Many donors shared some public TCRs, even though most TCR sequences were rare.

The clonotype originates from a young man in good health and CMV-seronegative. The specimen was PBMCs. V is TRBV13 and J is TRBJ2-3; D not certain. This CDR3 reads CASSLGSSTDTQYF. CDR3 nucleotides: TGTGCCAGCAGCTTAGGGTCTAGCACAGATACGCAGTATTTT.